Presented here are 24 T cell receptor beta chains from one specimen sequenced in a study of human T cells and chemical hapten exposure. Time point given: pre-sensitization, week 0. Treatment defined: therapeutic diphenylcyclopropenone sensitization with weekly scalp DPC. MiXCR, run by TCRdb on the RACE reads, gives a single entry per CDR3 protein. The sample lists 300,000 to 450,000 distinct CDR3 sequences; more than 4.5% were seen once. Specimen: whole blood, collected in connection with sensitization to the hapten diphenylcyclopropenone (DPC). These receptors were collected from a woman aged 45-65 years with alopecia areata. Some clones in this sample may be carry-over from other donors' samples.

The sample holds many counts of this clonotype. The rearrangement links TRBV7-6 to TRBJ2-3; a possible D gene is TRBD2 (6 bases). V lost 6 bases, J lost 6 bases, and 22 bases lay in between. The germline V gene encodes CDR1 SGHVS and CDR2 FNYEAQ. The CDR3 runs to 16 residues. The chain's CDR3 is CASSPSATGAADTQYF. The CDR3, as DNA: TGTGCCAGCAGTCCTTCCGCCACGGGAGCGGCGGATACGCAGTATTTT.

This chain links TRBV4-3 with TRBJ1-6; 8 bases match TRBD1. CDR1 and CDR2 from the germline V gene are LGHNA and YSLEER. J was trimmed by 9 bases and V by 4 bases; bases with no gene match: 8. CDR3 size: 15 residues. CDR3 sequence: CASSPGQGTSSPLHF. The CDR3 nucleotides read TGCGCCAGCAGCCCCGGACAGGGAACGAGTTCACCCCTCCACTTT.

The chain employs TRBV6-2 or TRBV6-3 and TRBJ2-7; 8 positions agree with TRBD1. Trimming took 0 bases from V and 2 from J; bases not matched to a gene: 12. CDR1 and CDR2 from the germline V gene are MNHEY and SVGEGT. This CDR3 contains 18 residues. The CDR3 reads CASSYSPTGAFFTYEQYF. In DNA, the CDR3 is TGTGCCAGCAGTTACTCGCCGACAGGGGCATTCTTCACCTACGAGCAGTACTTC.

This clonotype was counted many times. The CDR3 DNA follows: TGTGCCAGCAGTTCCCCGGCCGGCCAAAAGGGAACAGATACGCAGTATTTT. Its protein is CASSSPAGQKGTDTQYF. The chain has TRBV28 and TRBJ2-3, with D hard to call. The V and J ends lost 4 bases and 3 bases respectively, with 20 bases between them. Germline CDR1 and CDR2: MDHEN and SYDVKM. This CDR3 has 17 residues.

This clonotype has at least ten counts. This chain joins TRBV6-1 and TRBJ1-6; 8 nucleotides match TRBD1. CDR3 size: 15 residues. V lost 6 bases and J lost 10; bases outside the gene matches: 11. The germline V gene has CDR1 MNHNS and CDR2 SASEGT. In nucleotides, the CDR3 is TGTGCCAGCAGGCACTCAGGGGGCGCGGGATCACCCCTCCACTTT. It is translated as CASRHSGGAGSPLHF.

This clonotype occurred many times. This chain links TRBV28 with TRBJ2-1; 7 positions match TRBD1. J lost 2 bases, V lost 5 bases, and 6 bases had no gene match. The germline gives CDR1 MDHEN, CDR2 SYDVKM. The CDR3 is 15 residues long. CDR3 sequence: CASSPPGGPYNEQFF. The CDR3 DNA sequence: TGTGCCAGCAGTCCCCCAGGGGGACCCTACAATGAGCAGTTCTTC.

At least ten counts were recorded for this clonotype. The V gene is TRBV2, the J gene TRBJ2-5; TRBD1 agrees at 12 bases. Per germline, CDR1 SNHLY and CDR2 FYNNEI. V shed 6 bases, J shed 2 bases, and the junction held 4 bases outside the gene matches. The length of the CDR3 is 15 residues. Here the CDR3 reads CASRGDRGLQETQYF. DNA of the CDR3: TGTGCCAGCAGAGGGGACAGGGGGCTTCAAGAGACCCAGTACTTC.

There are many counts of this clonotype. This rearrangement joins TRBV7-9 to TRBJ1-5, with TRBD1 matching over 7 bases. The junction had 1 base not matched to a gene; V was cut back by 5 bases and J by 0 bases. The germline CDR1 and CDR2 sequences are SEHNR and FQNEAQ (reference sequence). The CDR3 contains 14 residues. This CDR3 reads CASSRQGSNQPQHF. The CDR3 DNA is TGTGCCAGCAGCCGACAGGGTAGCAATCAGCCCCAGCATTTT.

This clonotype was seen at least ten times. CDR3 residues: CSALGQGDEQYF. DNA of the CDR3: TGCAGTGCTCTGGGACAGGGAGACGAGCAGTACTTC. The gene calls are TRBV20-1 and TRBJ2-7, with 9 bases fitting TRBD1. The CDR3 consists of 12 residues. Trimming took 5 bases from V and 5 from J; bases not matched to a gene: 4. From germline, CDR1 is DFQATT and CDR2 SNEGSKA (reference sequence).

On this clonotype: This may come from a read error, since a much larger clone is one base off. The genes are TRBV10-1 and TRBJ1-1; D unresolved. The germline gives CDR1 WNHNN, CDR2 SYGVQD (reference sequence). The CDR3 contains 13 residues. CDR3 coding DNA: TGCGCCAGCAGACCAACTGGGAACAATGAAGCTTTCTTT. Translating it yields CASRPTGNNEAFF.

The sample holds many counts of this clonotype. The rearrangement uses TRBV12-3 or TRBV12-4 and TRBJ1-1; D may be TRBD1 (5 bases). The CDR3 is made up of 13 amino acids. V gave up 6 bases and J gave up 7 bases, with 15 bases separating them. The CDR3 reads CASSVGGSVEAFF. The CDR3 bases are TGTGCCAGCAGCGTGGGGGGTTCAGTTGAAGCTTTCTTT.

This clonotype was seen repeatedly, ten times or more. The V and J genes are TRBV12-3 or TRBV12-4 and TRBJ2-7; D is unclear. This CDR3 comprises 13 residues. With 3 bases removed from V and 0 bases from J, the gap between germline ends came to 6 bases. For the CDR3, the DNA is TGTGCCAGCAGTTTCTCGCACTCCTACGAGCAGTACTTC. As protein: CASSFSHSYEQYF.

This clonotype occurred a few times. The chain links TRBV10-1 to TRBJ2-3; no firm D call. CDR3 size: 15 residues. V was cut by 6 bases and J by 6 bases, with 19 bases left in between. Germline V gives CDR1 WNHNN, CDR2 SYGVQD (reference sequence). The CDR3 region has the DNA TGCGCCAGCAGCCCTCGGCAACGATCAAGGGATACGCAGTATTTT. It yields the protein CASSPRQRSRDTQYF.

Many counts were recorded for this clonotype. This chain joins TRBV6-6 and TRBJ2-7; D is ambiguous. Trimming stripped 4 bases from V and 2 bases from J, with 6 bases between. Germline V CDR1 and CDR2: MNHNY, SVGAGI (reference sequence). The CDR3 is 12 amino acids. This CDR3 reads CASSSAPYEQYF. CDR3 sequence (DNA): TGTGCCAGCAGTTCGGCTCCCTACGAGCAGTACTTC.

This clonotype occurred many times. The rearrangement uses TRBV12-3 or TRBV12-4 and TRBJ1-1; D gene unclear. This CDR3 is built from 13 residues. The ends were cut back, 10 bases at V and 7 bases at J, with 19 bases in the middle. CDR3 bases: TGTGCCACCCACCTGGGTACCGCAAGTGAAGCTTTCTTT. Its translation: CATHLGTASEAFF.

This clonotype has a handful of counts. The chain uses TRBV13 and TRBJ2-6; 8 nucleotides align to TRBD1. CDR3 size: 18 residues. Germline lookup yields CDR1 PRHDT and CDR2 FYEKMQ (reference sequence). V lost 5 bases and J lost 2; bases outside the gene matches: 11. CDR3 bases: TGTGCCAGCAGCGCGGGGACAGGCCACGGTGCTGGGGCCAACGTCCTGACTTTC. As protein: CASSAGTGHGAGANVLTF. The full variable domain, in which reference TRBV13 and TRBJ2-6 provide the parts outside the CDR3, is AAGVIQSPRHLIKEKRETATLKCYPIPRHDTVYWYQQGPGQDPQFLISFYEKMQSDKGSIPDRFSAQQFSDYHSELNMSSLELGDSALYFCASSAGTGHGAGANVLTFGAGSRLTVL.

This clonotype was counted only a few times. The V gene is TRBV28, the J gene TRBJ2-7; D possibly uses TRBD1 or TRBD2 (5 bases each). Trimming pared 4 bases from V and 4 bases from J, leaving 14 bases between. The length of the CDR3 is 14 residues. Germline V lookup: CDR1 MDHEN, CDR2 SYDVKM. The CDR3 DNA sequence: TGTGCCAGCAGTTACCGGGGACGGCTATACGAGCAGTACTTC. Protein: CASSYRGRLYEQYF.

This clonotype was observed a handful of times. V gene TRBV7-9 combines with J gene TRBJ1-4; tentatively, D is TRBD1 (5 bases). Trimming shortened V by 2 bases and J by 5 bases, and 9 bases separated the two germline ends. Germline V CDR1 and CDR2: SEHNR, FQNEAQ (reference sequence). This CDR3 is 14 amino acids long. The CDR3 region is CASSLSRENEKLFF. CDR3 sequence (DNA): TGTGCCAGCAGCTTAAGCAGGGAAAATGAAAAACTGTTTTTT. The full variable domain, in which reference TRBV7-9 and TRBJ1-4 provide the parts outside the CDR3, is DTGVSQNPRHKITKRGQNVTFRCDPISEHNRLYWYRQTLGQGPEFLTYFQNEAQLEKSRLLSDRFSAERPKGSFSTLEIQRTEQGDSAMYLCASSLSRENEKLFFGSGTQLSVL.

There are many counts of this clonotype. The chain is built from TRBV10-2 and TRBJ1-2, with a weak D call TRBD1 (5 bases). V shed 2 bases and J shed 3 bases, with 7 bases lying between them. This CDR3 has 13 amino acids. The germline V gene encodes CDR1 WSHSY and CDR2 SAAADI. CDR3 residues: CASSETGHYGYTF. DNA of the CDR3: TGCGCCAGCAGTGAGACAGGTCACTATGGCTACACCTTC.

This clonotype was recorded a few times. The CDR3 region is CASSLGSGAAGETQYF. CDR3 nucleotides: TGTGCCAGCAGCTTGGGGAGCGGGGCCGCGGGAGAGACCCAGTACTTC. The chain recombines TRBV7-3 with TRBJ2-5; TRBD2 matches 7 bases. V shed 3 bases, J shed 4 bases, and the junction held 11 bases outside the gene matches. This CDR3 has 16 amino acids. Germline assignment: CDR1 SGHTA and CDR2 FQGTGA.

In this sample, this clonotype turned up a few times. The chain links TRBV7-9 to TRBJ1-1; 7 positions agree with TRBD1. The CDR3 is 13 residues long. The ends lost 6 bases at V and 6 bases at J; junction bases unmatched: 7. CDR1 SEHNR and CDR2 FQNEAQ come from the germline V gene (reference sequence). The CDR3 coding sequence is TGTGCCAGCAGTCAAGACAGGGTCGCTGAAGCTTTCTTT. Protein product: CASSQDRVAEAFF.

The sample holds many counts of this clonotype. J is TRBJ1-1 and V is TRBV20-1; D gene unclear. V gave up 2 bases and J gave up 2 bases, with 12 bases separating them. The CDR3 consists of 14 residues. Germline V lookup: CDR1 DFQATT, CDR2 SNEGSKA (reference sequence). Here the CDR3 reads CSARKAFGNTEAFF. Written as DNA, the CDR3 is TGCAGTGCTAGAAAGGCGTTCGGAAACACTGAAGCTTTCTTT.

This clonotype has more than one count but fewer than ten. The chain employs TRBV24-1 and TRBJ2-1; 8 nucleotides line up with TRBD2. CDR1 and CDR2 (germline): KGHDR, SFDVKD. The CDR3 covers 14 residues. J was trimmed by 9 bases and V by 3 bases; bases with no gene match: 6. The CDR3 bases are TGTGCCACCAGTGATGGACGGGGGGGCATTGAGCAGTTCTTC. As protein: CATSDGRGGIEQFF.

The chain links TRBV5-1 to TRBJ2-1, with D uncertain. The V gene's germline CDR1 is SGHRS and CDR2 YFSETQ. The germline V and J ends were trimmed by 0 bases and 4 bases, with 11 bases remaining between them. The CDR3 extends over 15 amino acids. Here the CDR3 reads CASSLALGEYNEQFF. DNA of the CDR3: TGCGCCAGCAGCTTGGCTCTAGGAGAATACAATGAGCAGTTCTTC. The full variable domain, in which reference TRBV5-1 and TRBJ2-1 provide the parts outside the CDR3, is KAGVTQTPRYLIKTRGQQVTLSCSPISGHRSVSWYQQTPGQGLQFLFEYFSETQRNKGNFPGRFSGRQFSNSRSEMNVSTLELGDSALYLCASSLALGEYNEQFFGPGTRLTVL.